These T cell receptor beta chains were read from a single sample in a study of beta chain features in type 1 diabetes. The repertoire was sequenced with immunoSEQ multiplex PCR; TCRdb's copy has only in-frame clones and lacks some. The sample lists hundreds of thousands of clones, over 7.5% seen once, with under 0.035% in the top ten. What was sequenced was naive CD4+ T cells from blood. All receptors come from a woman between 18 and 29 years old in good health. The CDR3 runs from the conserved cysteine through the conserved F or W. The D gene is left open where the match is weak. Clone size is not always given. Where it is, it says once, few, many or a class for expanded clones.

>-|-|TRBV9|TRBJ1-1
CASSLSPLNTEAFF
TGTGCCAGCAGCCTTAGCCCGTTGAACACTGAAGCTTTCTTT
>few|-|TRBV5-1|TRBJ2-7
CASSALPASSYEQYF
TGCGCCAGCAGCGCCCTCCCCGCCAGCTCCTACGAGCAGTACTTC
>-|-|TRBV30|TRBJ2-1
CAWKNGGQGHLKPHNEQFF
TGTGCCTGGAAAAATGGTGGGCAGGGCCACCTTAAGCCGCACAATGAGCAGTTCTTC
>-|-|TRBV14|TRBJ2-1
CASSQDPGRTEWFF
TGTGCCAGCAGCCAAGACCCCGGCAGAACAGAGTGGTTCTTC
>few|TRBD1|TRBV6-1|TRBJ1-6
CTTGTGDNSPLHF
TGCACCACCGGGACAGGAGATAATTCACCCCTCCACTTT
>-|-|TRBV25-1|TRBJ2-1
CASRKPTGYGEQFF
TGTGCCAGCAGAAAACCCACAGGGTACGGTGAGCAGTTCTTC
>-|-|TRBV15|TRBJ1-1
CATSRDPSNTEAFF
TGTGCCACCAGCAGAGATCCGAGTAACACTGAAGCTTTCTTT
>few|TRBD2|TRBV10-2|TRBJ2-3
CASSESVLASGSTDTQYF
TGCGCCAGCAGTGAGTCGGTTTTGGCTAGCGGGAGCACAGATACGCAGTATTTT
>-|-|TRBV6-5|TRBJ2-1
CASSSPSAGTYNEQFF
TGTGCCAGCAGTTCTCCCTCGGCGGGGACCTACAATGAGCAGTTCTTC
>few|-|TRBV30|TRBJ2-3
CAWTLQGVSTDTQYF
TGTGCCTGGACGTTACAAGGGGTTAGCACAGATACGCAGTATTTT
>-|TRBD1|TRBV5-4|TRBJ1-2
CASSSRTGGGGAYGYTF
TGTGCCAGCAGCTCCCGGACAGGGGGCGGCGGAGCCTATGGCTACACCTTC
>-|TRBD1|TRBV30|TRBJ1-2
CAWSPQTGAYGYTF
TGTGCCTGGAGTCCCCAGACAGGGGCCTATGGCTACACCTTC
>-|-|TRBV30|TRBJ1-1
CAQKRGGNTEAFF
TGTGCCCAAAAGAGGGGGGGAAACACTGAAGCTTTCTTT
>few|TRBD1|TRBV7-2|TRBJ1-2
CASSFGGTGGAYGYTF
TGTGCCAGCAGCTTCGGAGGGACAGGGGGTGCCTATGGCTACACCTTC
>-|-|TRBV6-5|TRBJ1-3
CASTVHGSSGNTIYF
TGTGCCAGCACCGTACACGGGAGCTCTGGAAACACCATATATTTT
>-|TRBD2|TRBV6-5|TRBJ2-7
CASSYSRGLASEQYF
TGTGCCAGCAGTTACTCTCGGGGACTAGCATCCGAGCAGTACTTC
>-|TRBD2|TRBV6-4|TRBJ2-3
CASNSRAGGPTDTQYF
TGTGCCAGCAATTCCCGAGCGGGGGGCCCCACAGATACGCAGTATTTT
>many|-|TRBV20-1|TRBJ2-3
CSARSADTQYF
TGCAGTGCTAGATCAGCAGATACGCAGTATTTT
>few|-|TRBV2|TRBJ2-5
CASKGGTGQETQYF
TGTGCCAGCAAAGGAGGCACGGGCCAAGAGACCCAGTACTTC
>few|-|TRBV7-2|TRBJ2-4
CASSLANRLLAKNIQYF
TGTGCCAGCAGCTTAGCAAACAGGCTGCTAGCCAAAAACATTCAGTACTTC
>many|-|TRBV29-1|TRBJ1-2
CSARATGESFF
TGCAGCGCTAGGGCTACCGGGGAGTCCTTCTTC
>-|TRBD1|TRBV30|TRBJ1-1
CAWSVLPRGRYTEAFF
TGTGCCTGGAGTGTTTTACCCAGGGGGAGGTACACTGAAGCTTTCTTT
>few|TRBD2|TRBV15|TRBJ2-5
CATSRGGGRGEETQYF
TGTGCCACCAGCAGAGGTGGAGGGCGGGGGGAAGAGACCCAGTACTTC